One sample yielded the 20 T cell receptor beta chains listed below, sequenced in a study of Ad26.COV2.S vaccination and SARS-CoV-2 variants (dated by TCRdb to the early 2020s). The treatment or condition label here, explained by the study, means: 15 to 20 received Ad26.COV2.S at low or high dose, single or two shots; 5 received placebo; per-sample allocation not given. Repertoires of vaccine and placebo recipients were sequenced from samples taken on day 63 after the first injection. Library method: the immunoSEQ multiplex PCR assay. Sourced from immuneACCESS, this table was stored by TCRdb with only in-frame sequences that have V and J called. A share of the clones is absent; for the studies checked, an unresolved V gene accounts for under half, and the remainder has no known explanation. The sample table shows a few hundred thousand clones, and 83% are seen once. Together, the top ten hold around 7% of the sample.

The material sequenced was peripheral blood, taken in a trial of Ad26.COV2.S vaccine versus placebo. These receptors all stem from a person between 18 and 65 years old who received the Ad26.COV2.S COVID-19 vaccine or a placebo.

This rearrangement joins TRBV7-6 to TRBJ1-5; maybe TRBD1 (6 bases). Trimming left V 2 bases short and J 1 base short, with 12 bases between. The CDR3 sequence is 16 residues long. Germline lookup yields CDR1 SGHVS and CDR2 FNYEAQ. The CDR3: CASSLFGGASNQPQHF. CDR3 nucleotide sequence: TGTGCCAGCAGCTTATTTGGGGGCGCCAGCAATCAGCCCCAGCATTTT.

The genes are TRBV3-1 (or the pseudogene TRBV3-2) and TRBJ1-3; 7 bases fit TRBD1. V was pared by 3 bases and J by 1 base, with 6 bases of the junction left unmatched. The CDR3 spans 16 residues. Germline V lookup: CDR1 LGHDT, CDR2 YNNKEL (reference sequence). CDR3 bases: TGTGCCAGCAGCCATTGGACAGGATATTCTGGAAACACCATATATTTT. Translated: CASSHWTGYSGNTIYF.

The gene calls are TRBV19 and TRBJ1-1; TRBD1 matches 7 bases. V lost 9 bases to trimming and J lost 6 bases; unmatched junction nucleotides: 7. Per germline, CDR1 LNHDA and CDR2 SQIVND (reference sequence). This CDR3 has 12 residues. This chain's CDR3 is CASRIGTAEAFF. The CDR3 DNA sequence: TGTGCCAGCAGAATAGGGACAGCTGAAGCTTTCTTT.

This clone was found once. The chain carries TRBV10-2 and TRBJ2-1; TRBD2 matches at 8 bases. Losses at the gene ends were 2 bases for V and 4 bases for J; bases not matched to a gene: 4. CDR1 WSHSY and CDR2 SAAADI come from the germline V gene. This CDR3 spans 15 amino acids. In DNA, the CDR3 is TGCGCCAGCAGTGAGCCCGTAGCGGGGTACAATGAGCAGTTCTTC. Protein product: CASSEPVAGYNEQFF.

The chain carries TRBV28 and TRBJ1-3; D possibly corresponds to TRBD1 (6 bases). Trimming took off 6 bases at V and 4 bases at J, with 16 bases between the two ends. Germline assignment: CDR1 MDHEN and CDR2 SYDVKM. The CDR3 loop spans 15 amino acids. Written as DNA, the CDR3 is TGTGCCAGCAGCCAAGGGGGAACGGGCGGAAACACCATATATTTT. This sequence encodes CASSQGGTGGNTIYF. Drawing the rest from reference TRBV28 and TRBJ1-3, the complete variable domain is DVKVTQSSRYLVKRTGEKVFLECVQDMDHENMFWYRQDPGLGLRLIYFSYDVKMKEKGDIPEGYSVSREKKERFSLILESASTNQTSMYLCASSQGGTGGNTIYFGEGSWLTVV.

The chain carries TRBV19 and TRBJ1-1, with unresolved D. Trimming pared 5 bases from V and 5 bases from J, leaving 9 bases between. Germline V gives CDR1 LNHDA, CDR2 SQIVND (reference sequence). This CDR3 is built from 12 residues. The CDR3 here is CASSLAGTEAFF. In nucleotides, the CDR3 is TGTGCCAGTAGTCTAGCAGGTACTGAAGCTTTCTTT. Full variable domain (rest looked up from reference TRBV19 and TRBJ1-1): DGGITQSPKYLFRKEGQNVTLSCEQNLNHDAMYWYRQDPGQGLRLIYYSQIVNDFQKGDIAEGYSVSREKKESFPLTVTSAQKNPTAFYLCASSLAGTEAFFGQGTRLTVV.

The J gene is TRBJ2-7, the V gene TRBV3-1 (or the pseudogene TRBV3-2); 11 bases align to TRBD1. V was clipped by 8 bases and J by 3 bases; unmatched bases: 3. CDR3 size: 13 residues. Germline V gene data show CDR1 as LGHDT and CDR2 as YNNKEL (reference sequence). The CDR3 here is CASAGTGGYEQYF. The CDR3, as DNA: TGTGCCAGCGCCGGGACAGGGGGCTACGAGCAGTACTTC.

V gene TRBV27 combines with J gene TRBJ2-5, with D perhaps given as TRBD1 or TRBD2 (5 bases each). The V end was cut by 6 bases, the J end by 1 base, with 18 bases between. CDR1 is MNHEY and CDR2 is SMNVEV in the germline V gene (reference sequence). The CDR3 is 16 residues long. The CDR3 loop is CASSPSPRDLQETQYF. CDR3 nucleotide sequence: TGTGCCAGCAGCCCATCTCCCAGGGACCTCCAAGAGACCCAGTACTTC.

V gene TRBV9 combines with J gene TRBJ2-2, with 10 bases lining up with TRBD2. Germline lookup yields CDR1 SGDLS and CDR2 YYNGEE. Losses at the gene ends were 5 bases for V and 5 bases for J; bases not matched to a gene: 6. The CDR3 length is 15 residues. CDR3 in amino acids: CASRQAGGSTGELFF. The CDR3 nucleotides read TGTGCCAGCAGACAAGCGGGAGGGAGTACCGGGGAGCTGTTTTTT.

The chain carries TRBV9 and TRBJ1-4; weak D call: TRBD1 (5 bases). CDR3 length: 14 residues. Between the trimmed V and J ends, which lost 8 bases and 6 bases, there was a span of 17 bases. Germline V lookup: CDR1 SGDLS, CDR2 YYNGEE. CDR3 coding DNA: TGTGCCAGTAACCACGGGGGGGATGATGAAAAACTGTTTTTT. It codes for CASNHGGDDEKLFF.

The chain combines TRBV30 with TRBJ2-4; D is ambiguous. Trimming shortened V by 0 bases and J by 7 bases, and 7 bases separated the two germline ends. CDR1 and CDR2 (germline): GTSNPN, SVGIG (reference sequence). This CDR3 spans 12 amino acids. The CDR3 DNA follows: TGTGCCTGGAGTGTACTGGAGAACATTCAGTACTTC. Amino acid sequence: CAWSVLENIQYF.

This CDR3 reads CSARGAHEKLFF. CDR3 sequence (DNA): TGCAGCGCCAGGGGGGCGCATGAAAAACTGTTTTTT. This rearrangement joins TRBV29-1 to TRBJ1-4; TRBD1 matches at 7 bases. There are 12 residues in the CDR3. CDR1 is SQVTM, CDR2 ANQGSEA, per germline. V gave up 7 bases and J gave up 6 bases; unmatched junction bases: 5.

This clone was detected once. V is TRBV19 and J is TRBJ2-6; a weak D match, TRBD2 (5 bases). The V end was cut by 0 bases, the J end by 2 bases, with 8 bases between. CDR3 length equals 16 residues. CDR1 and CDR2 from the germline V gene are LNHDA and SQIVND (reference sequence). CDR3 nucleotides: TGTGCCAGTAGTATAGAGGGAGTAGCTGGGGCCAACGTCCTGACTTTC. It encodes CASSIEGVAGANVLTF.

The chain combines TRBV19 with TRBJ2-7; D possibly matches TRBD1 or TRBD2 (5 bases each). Germline loops: CDR1 LNHDA, CDR2 SQIVND (reference sequence). CDR3 size: 13 residues. V gave up 4 bases and J gave up 7 bases, with 14 bases separating them. The CDR3 DNA reads as TGTGCCAGTAGTACCCGGGACCTTTGGGAGCAGTACTTC. This gives the protein CASSTRDLWEQYF. Full variable domain (outside the CDR3, taken from reference TRBV19 and TRBJ2-7): DGGITQSPKYLFRKEGQNVTLSCEQNLNHDAMYWYRQDPGQGLRLIYYSQIVNDFQKGDIAEGYSVSREKKESFPLTVTSAQKNPTAFYLCASSTRDLWEQYFGPGTRLTVT.

V and J are TRBV27 and TRBJ1-5; TRBD1 might be the D (5 bases). In germline, CDR1 is MNHEY, CDR2 SMNVEV (reference sequence). Trimming took 5 bases from V and 7 from J, leaving 18 bases between them. The CDR3 consists of 15 residues. The CDR3 sequence is CASSVSQGSGQPQHF. The CDR3 nucleotides are TGTGCCAGCAGTGTTTCCCAGGGAAGCGGGCAGCCCCAGCATTTT.

The V call is TRBV7-2, the J call TRBJ2-4, with 13 bases that match TRBD2. CDR3 length equals 18 residues. V was pared by 2 bases and J by 6 bases, with 10 bases of the junction left unmatched. From germline, CDR1 is SGHTA and CDR2 FQGNSA. The CDR3 sequence is CASSLRLAGGTGGNIQYF. The CDR3 DNA follows: TGTGCCAGCAGCTTACGACTAGCGGGGGGAACAGGGGGAAACATTCAGTACTTC.

The CDR3 protein is CASSLPLGQGMEKLFF. CDR3 bases: TGCGCCAGCAGCTTGCCGCTGGGACAGGGAATGGAAAAACTGTTTTTT. The chain links TRBV5-1 to TRBJ1-4; 9 nucleotides match TRBD1. Unmatched junction bases numbered 9, after V lost 1 base and J lost 8 bases. CDR3 length: 16 amino acids. Germline V gene data show CDR1 as SGHRS and CDR2 as YFSETQ.

V and J are TRBV5-6 and TRBJ2-1; TRBD1 aligns across 8 bases. V lost 2 bases, J lost 8 bases, and 12 bases stayed unmatched. The germline V gene encodes CDR1 SGHDT and CDR2 YYEEEE. The CDR3 is made up of 16 amino acids. The CDR3 DNA reads TGTGCCAGCAGCTTCCCTTCATTGGACAGGGCCTATGAGCAGTTCTTC. The encoded protein is CASSFPSLDRAYEQFF.

This sequence joins TRBV5-1 and TRBJ2-3; D remains unclear. Germline loops: CDR1 SGHRS, CDR2 YFSETQ. Between the trimmed V and J ends, which lost 4 bases and 6 bases, there was a span of 21 bases. The CDR3 is 16 residues long. This chain's CDR3 is CASSKRPTTYGDTQYF. CDR3 in DNA: TGCGCCAGCAGCAAACGGCCGACAACCTACGGGGATACGCAGTATTTT.

The chain uses TRBV4-1 and TRBJ1-4; no clear D gene. The CDR3 runs to 16 residues. Trimming stripped 1 base from V and 5 bases from J, with 14 bases between. Germline assignment: CDR1 MGHRA and CDR2 YSYEKL. The CDR3 region is CASSQVVRARNEKLFF. The CDR3 coding sequence is TGCGCCAGCAGCCAAGTGGTACGGGCCCGAAATGAAAAACTGTTTTTT.